A selection of T cell receptor beta chains follows, all from one sample in a study of beta chain features in type 1 diabetes. Repertoires were generated with immunoSEQ multiplex PCR, while TCRdb's copy carries only in-frame clones and drops some. The sample has about 270,000 clones, around an eighth seen once. The sequenced material came from naive CD4+ T cells from blood. Receptors originate from a woman in her thirties or forties in good health. CDR3s include the opening cysteine and the closing phenylalanine or tryptophan. The D gene is left open where the match is weak. Expanded clones are given a class, and other clones once, few, many or no size at all.

j_call: TRBJ1-2
v_call: TRBV6-5
d_call: TRBD1
clone_size: -
cdr3_aa: CASRGTGGSYGYTF
cdr3_nt: TGTGCCAGCAGGGGGACAGGGGGGAGCTATGGCTACACCTTC

j_call: TRBJ2-1
v_call: TRBV15
d_call: -
clone_size: -
cdr3_aa: CATSRPSELNEQFF
cdr3_nt: TGTGCCACCAGCCGTCCTAGCGAGCTCAATGAGCAGTTCTTC

j_call: TRBJ2-1
v_call: TRBV6-5
d_call: TRBD2
clone_size: few
cdr3_aa: CASRPLAGDYNEQFF
cdr3_nt: TGTGCCAGCAGACCCCTAGCGGGGGATTACAATGAGCAGTTCTTC

j_call: TRBJ2-5
v_call: TRBV11-2
d_call: -
clone_size: -
cdr3_aa: CASSSLFGGLRETQYF
cdr3_nt: TGTGCCAGCAGCTCCCTATTCGGGGGACTGAGGGAGACCCAGTACTTC

j_call: TRBJ2-7
v_call: TRBV10-2
d_call: -
clone_size: few
cdr3_aa: CASSESPSWTLSPNEQYF
cdr3_nt: TGCGCCAGCAGTGAGTCTCCCAGTTGGACTTTGTCCCCGAACGAGCAGTACTTC

j_call: TRBJ2-7
v_call: TRBV7-2
d_call: TRBD1
clone_size: -
cdr3_aa: CASSPRTGGPYEQYF
cdr3_nt: TGTGCCAGCAGCCCGCGGACAGGTGGGCCCTACGAGCAGTACTTC

j_call: TRBJ2-3
v_call: TRBV9
d_call: TRBD2
clone_size: few
cdr3_aa: CASSVVASGGTDTQYF
cdr3_nt: TGTGCCAGCAGCGTAGTAGCTAGCGGGGGCACAGATACGCAGTATTTT

j_call: TRBJ2-2
v_call: TRBV7-2
d_call: -
clone_size: few
cdr3_aa: CASSLDRGASGELFF
cdr3_nt: TGTGCCAGCAGCTTAGACCGGGGGGCCTCCGGGGAGCTGTTTTTT

j_call: TRBJ2-7
v_call: TRBV11-2
d_call: -
clone_size: few
cdr3_aa: CASSLDRDRNTYEQYF
cdr3_nt: TGTGCCAGCAGCTTAGATCGTGACAGGAATACCTACGAGCAGTACTTC

j_call: TRBJ2-3
v_call: TRBV4-3
d_call: TRBD2
clone_size: -
cdr3_aa: CASSQGPSSGGPDTQYF
cdr3_nt: TGCGCCAGCAGCCAGGGACCATCTAGCGGGGGACCAGATACGCAGTATTTT

j_call: TRBJ2-2
v_call: TRBV19
d_call: -
clone_size: -
cdr3_aa: CASSILPTGRTGELFF
cdr3_nt: TGTGCCAGTAGTATACTCCCGACAGGGAGGACCGGGGAGCTGTTTTTT

j_call: TRBJ2-1
v_call: TRBV19
d_call: TRBD2
clone_size: -
cdr3_aa: CASSALAGPSYNEQFF
cdr3_nt: TGTGCCAGTAGCGCACTAGCGGGGCCCTCCTACAATGAGCAGTTCTTC

j_call: TRBJ2-7
v_call: TRBV15
d_call: TRBD1
clone_size: few
cdr3_aa: CATSRSYPGTAAYEQYF
cdr3_nt: TGTGCCACCAGCAGATCCTATCCCGGGACAGCCGCCTACGAGCAGTACTTC

j_call: TRBJ1-4
v_call: TRBV11-2
d_call: -
clone_size: -
cdr3_aa: CASSPTSDRNEKLFF
cdr3_nt: TGTGCCAGCAGCCCCACATCTGACAGAAATGAAAAACTGTTTTTT

j_call: TRBJ1-2
v_call: TRBV5-1
d_call: TRBD1
clone_size: -
cdr3_aa: CASSLGNRGDGYTF
cdr3_nt: TGCGCCAGCAGCTTGGGGAACAGGGGAGATGGCTACACCTTC